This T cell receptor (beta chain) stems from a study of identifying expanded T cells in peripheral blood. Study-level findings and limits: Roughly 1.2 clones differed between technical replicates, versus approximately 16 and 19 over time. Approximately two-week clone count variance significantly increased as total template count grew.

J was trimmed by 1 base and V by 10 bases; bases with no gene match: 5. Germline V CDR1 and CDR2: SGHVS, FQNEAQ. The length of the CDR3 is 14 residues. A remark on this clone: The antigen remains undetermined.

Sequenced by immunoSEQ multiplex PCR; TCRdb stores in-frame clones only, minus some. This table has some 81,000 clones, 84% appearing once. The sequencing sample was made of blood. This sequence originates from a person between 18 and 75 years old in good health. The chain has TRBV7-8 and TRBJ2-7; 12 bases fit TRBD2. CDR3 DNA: TGTGCCACCACAGGACTAGCGGGGTCCTACGAGCAGTACTTC. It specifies CATTGLAGSYEQYF. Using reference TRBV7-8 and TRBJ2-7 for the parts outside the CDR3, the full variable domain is GAGVSQSPRYKVAKRGQDVALRCDPISGHVSLFWYQQALGQGPEFLTYFQNEAQLDKSGLPSDRFFAERPEGSVSTLKIQRTQQEDSAVYLCATTGLAGSYEQYFGPGTRLTVT.